This TCR beta chain was captured by sequencing in a study of T cell changes during pregnancy in multiple sclerosis. The V and J ends lost 1 base and 2 bases respectively, with 18 bases between them. The length of the CDR3 is 17 residues. Germline CDR1 and CDR2: LGHNA and YNFKEQ. This clone has only a few counts. Only in-frame clones appear in the TCRdb table, and some are missing; sequencing was by immunoSEQ multiplex PCR. The data contain 50,000 to 60,000 clones, about 90% of them seen just once; the ten biggest clones take up around 0.16%. This material consisted of CD4+ T cells from peripheral blood mononuclear cells, taken after pregnancy. This sequence was found in a female donor in good health, enrolled as a control in a pregnancy study. This rearrangement joins TRBV4-2 to TRBJ2-7, with D maybe TRBD2 (5 bases). The CDR3 reads CASSQGEGPPSAYEQYF. Here the CDR3 DNA reads TGTGCCAGCAGCCAAGGTGAGGGCCCTCCGTCGGCCTACGAGCAGTACTTC.